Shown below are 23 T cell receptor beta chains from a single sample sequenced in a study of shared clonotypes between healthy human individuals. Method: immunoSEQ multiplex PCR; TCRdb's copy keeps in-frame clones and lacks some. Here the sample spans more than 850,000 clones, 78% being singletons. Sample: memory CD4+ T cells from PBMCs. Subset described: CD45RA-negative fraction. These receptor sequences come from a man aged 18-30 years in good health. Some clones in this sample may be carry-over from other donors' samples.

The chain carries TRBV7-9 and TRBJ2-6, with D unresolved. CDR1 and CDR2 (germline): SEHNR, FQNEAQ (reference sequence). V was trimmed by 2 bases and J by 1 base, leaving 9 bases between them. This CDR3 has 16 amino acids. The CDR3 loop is CASSLSVRSGANVLTF. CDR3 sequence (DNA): TGTGCCAGCAGCTTATCGGTCAGGTCTGGGGCCAACGTCCTGACTTTC.

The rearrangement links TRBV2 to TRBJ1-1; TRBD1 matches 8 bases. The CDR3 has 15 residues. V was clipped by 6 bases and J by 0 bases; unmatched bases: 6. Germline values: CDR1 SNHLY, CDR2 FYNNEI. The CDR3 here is CASSRQGTMNTEAFF. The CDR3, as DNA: TGTGCCAGCAGCCGACAGGGGACAATGAACACTGAAGCTTTCTTT.

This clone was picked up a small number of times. CDR3 sequence (DNA): TGTGCCAGCAGTGATATATGGGGGGATCAGCCCCAGCATTTT. This codes for CASSDIWGDQPQHF. This chain links TRBV2 with TRBJ1-5, with D possibly being TRBD1 (5 bases). Germline loops: CDR1 SNHLY, CDR2 FYNNEI. V was cut by 3 bases and J by 5 bases, with 11 bases left in between. This CDR3 comprises 14 residues.

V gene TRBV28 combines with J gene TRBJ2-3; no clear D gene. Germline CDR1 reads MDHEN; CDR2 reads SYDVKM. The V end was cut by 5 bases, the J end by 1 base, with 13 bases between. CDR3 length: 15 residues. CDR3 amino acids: CASSTPPPRTDTQYF. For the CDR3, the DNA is TGTGCCAGCAGTACCCCTCCGCCCCGCACAGATACGCAGTATTTT.

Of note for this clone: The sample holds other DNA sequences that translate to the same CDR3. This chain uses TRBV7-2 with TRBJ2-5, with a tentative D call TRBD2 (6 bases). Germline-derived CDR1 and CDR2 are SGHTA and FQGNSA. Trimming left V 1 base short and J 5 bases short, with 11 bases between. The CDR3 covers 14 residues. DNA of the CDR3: TGTGCCAGCAGCTTAGGTGGAGGGGTTGAGACCCAGTACTTC. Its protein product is CASSLGGGVETQYF.

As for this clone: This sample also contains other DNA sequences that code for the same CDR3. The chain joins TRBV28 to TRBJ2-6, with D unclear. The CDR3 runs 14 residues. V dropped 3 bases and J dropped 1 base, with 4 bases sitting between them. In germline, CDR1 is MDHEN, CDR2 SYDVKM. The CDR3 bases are TGTGCCAGCAGTTTTAGGTCTGGGGCCAACGTCCTGACTTTC. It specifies CASSFRSGANVLTF.

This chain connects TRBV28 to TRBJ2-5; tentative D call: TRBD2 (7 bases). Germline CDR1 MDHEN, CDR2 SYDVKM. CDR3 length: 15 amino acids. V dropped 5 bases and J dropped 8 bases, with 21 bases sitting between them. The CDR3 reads CASSGGGSRRATQYF. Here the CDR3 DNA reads TGTGCCAGCAGTGGGGGGGGCTCCCGGAGGGCAACCCAGTACTTC.

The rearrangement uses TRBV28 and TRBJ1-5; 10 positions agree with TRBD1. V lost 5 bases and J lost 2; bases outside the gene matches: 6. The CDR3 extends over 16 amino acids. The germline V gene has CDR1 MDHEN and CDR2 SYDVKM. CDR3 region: CASSARQGAGNQPQHF. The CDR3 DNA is TGTGCCAGCAGTGCGAGACAGGGGGCCGGCAATCAGCCCCAGCATTTT.

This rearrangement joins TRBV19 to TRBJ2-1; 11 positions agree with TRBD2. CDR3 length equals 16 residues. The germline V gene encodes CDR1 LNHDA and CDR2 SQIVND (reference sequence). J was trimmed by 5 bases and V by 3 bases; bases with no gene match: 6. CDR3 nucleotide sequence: TGTGCCAGTAGTATTTTGGCTAGCGGGAGGAACAATGAGCAGTTCTTC. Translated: CASSILASGRNNEQFF.

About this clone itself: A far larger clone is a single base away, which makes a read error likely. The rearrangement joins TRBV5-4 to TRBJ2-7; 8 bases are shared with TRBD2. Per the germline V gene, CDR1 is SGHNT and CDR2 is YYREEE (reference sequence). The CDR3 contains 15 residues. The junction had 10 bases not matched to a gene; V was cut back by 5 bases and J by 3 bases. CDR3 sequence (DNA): TGTGCCAGCAGAAATGGAAGCGGGAGCCGCTACGAGCAGTACTTC. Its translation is CASRNGSGSRYEQYF.

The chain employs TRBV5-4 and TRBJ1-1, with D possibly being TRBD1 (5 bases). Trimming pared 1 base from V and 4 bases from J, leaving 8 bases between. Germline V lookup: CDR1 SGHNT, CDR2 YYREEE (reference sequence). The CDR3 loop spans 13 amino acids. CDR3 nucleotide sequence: TGTGCCAGCAGCTTGTCGGGGCGCACTGAAGCTTTCTTT. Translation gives CASSLSGRTEAFF. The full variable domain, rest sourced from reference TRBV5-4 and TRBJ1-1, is ETGVTQSPTHLIKTRGQQVTLRCSSQSGHNTVSWYQQALGQGPQFIFQYYREEENGRGNFPPRFSGLQFPNYSSELNVNALELDDSALYLCASSLSGRTEAFFGQGTRLTVV.

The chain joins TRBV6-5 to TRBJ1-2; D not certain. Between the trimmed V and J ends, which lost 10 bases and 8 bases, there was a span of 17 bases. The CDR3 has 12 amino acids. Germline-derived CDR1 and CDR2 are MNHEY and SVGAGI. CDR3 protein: CAIDQAAIGYTF. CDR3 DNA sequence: TGTGCCATCGACCAAGCCGCCATAGGCTACACCTTC.

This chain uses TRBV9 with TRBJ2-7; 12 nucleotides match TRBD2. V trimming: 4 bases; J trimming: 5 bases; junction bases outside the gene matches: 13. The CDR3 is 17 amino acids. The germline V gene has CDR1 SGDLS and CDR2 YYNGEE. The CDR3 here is CASSPFASGGAGDEQYF. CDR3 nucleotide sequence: TGTGCCAGCAGCCCCTTCGCTAGCGGGGGGGCTGGGGACGAGCAGTACTTC.

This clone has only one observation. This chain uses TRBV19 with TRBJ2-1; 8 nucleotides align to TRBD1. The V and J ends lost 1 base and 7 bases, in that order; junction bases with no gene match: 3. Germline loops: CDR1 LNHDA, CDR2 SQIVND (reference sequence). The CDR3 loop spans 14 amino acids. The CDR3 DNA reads TGTGCCAGTAGTATAGGGACAGGGTTTAATGAGCAGTTCTTC. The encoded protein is CASSIGTGFNEQFF.

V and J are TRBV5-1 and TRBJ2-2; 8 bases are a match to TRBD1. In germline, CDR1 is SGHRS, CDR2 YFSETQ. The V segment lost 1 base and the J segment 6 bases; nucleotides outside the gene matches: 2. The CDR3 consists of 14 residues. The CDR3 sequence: CASSLTQGAGELFF. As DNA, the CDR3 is TGCGCCAGCAGCTTGACACAGGGGGCCGGGGAGCTGTTTTTT.

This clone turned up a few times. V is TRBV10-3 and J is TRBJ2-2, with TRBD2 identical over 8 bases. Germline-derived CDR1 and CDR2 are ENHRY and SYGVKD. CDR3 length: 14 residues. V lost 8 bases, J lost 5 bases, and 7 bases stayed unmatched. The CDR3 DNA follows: TGTGCCATCCGAAGCGGGAGTGTTACCGGGGAGCTGTTTTTT. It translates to CAIRSGSVTGELFF.

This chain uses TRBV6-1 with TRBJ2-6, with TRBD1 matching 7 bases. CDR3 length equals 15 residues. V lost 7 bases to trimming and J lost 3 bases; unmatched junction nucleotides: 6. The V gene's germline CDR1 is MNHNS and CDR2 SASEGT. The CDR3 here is CASTQGVRGANVLTF. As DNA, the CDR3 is TGTGCCAGCACGCAGGGGGTACGTGGGGCCAACGTCCTGACTTTC.

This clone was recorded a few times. CDR3 amino acids: CASSKPGRGSTEAFF. Here the CDR3 DNA reads TGTGCCAGCAGCAAACCAGGGCGGGGGAGCACTGAAGCTTTCTTT. The genes are TRBV27 and TRBJ1-1; D is perhaps TRBD1 (5 bases). Trimming shortened V by 6 bases and J by 4 bases, and 18 bases separated the two germline ends. CDR1 is MNHEY and CDR2 is SMNVEV in the germline V gene (reference sequence). The CDR3 totals 15 residues.

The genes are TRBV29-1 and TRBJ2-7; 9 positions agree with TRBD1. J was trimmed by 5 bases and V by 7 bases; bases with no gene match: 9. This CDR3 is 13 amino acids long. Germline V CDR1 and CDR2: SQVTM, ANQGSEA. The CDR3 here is CSARRQGEHEQYF. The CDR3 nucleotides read TGCAGCGCCCGAAGACAGGGGGAACACGAGCAGTACTTC.

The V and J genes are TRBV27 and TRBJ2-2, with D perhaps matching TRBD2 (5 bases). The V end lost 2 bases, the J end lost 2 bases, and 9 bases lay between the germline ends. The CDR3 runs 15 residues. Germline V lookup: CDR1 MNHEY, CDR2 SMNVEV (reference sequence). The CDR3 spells CASSLLGLNTGELFF. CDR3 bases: TGTGCCAGCAGTTTACTCGGACTTAACACCGGGGAGCTGTTTTTT.

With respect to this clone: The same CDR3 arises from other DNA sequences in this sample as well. The CDR3 region is CASSVGLGETQYF. In nucleotides, the CDR3 is TGTGCCAGCAGCGTCGGATTGGGGGAGACCCAGTACTTC. The J gene is TRBJ2-5, the V gene TRBV9; unclear D gene. Germline CDR1 is SGDLS and CDR2 is YYNGEE. The CDR3 length is 13 residues. Trimming pared 2 bases from V and 5 bases from J, leaving 10 bases between.

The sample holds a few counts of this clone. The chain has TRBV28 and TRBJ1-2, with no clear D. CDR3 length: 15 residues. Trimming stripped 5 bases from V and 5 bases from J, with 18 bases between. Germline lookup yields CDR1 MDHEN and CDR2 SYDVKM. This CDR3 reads CASSPWPNLGYGYTF. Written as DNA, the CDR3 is TGTGCCAGCAGTCCGTGGCCTAACCTTGGGTATGGCTACACCTTC.

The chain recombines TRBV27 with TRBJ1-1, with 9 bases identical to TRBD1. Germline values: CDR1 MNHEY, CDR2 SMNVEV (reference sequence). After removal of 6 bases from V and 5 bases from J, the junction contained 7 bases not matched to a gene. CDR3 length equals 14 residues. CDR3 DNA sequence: TGTGCCAGCAGCCGAGACAGGGGGTTTACTGAAGCTTTCTTT. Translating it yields CASSRDRGFTEAFF.